Reported below is one TCR beta chain. Its antigen is unknown. The sample holds no much larger clone one base away, and base qualities are not on file. From the cysteine up to the phenylalanine, the CDR3 has a length of 17 residues. Left in the record is the CDR3 DNA by itself, 51 bases read in frame from the first base. The germline V gene yields MDHEN for CDR1 and SYDVKM for CDR2. Germline trimming: 5 bases from V, 5 bases from J; junction bases outside gene matches: 17. Enrolling through a virtual design, the prospective study's participants ranged in age from roughly 18 to 90 years and lived across 24 United States geographic areas. In the prospective study, participants were assigned to cohorts based on the clinical history participants reported in a screening survey and a study questionnaire. Recovered participants in ImmuneRACE Cohort 3 were defined by two consecutive negative NP/OP PCR tests, clearance by a healthcare professional, or resolution of symptoms. In the prospective study, whole blood, serum and a nasopharyngeal or oropharyngeal swab were collected from each participant by mobile phlebotomists. Participants in the prospective study had the option to provide additional blood draws and questionnaires over a 2-month period. Before DNA extraction, prospective study blood samples were shipped either frozen or at room temperature.

The immunoSEQ Assay, a bias-controlled multiplex PCR, was used to amplify TCRbeta CDR3 regions from genomic DNA. Per the source publication's procedure: Within the assay, amplification of reference gene primers was used to estimate how many nucleated cells each sample contained. To quantify the absolute abundance of each unique TCRbeta CDR3 rearrangement, sequence reads were collapsed and filtered. For each sample, productive Simpson clonality was calculated as the square root of Simpson's diversity index across productive rearrangements. As stored in TCRdb, this immuneACCESS dataset retains in-frame rearrangements with V and J assigned. A fraction of the clones does not appear; measured against another copy, unresolved V genes explain less than half of the discrepancy, and the remainder lacks a known reason. The V and J calls and the clone size are those of that table, but D and trimming were determined from the DNA. A total of about 370,000 clones appear in this sample, 89% of them only once. In total, the top ten clones hold 1.5% to 2% of the sample.

The sample belongs to a study of blood T cell repertoires in COVID-19 (TCRdb year 2020). A note on the overall study: Collaborator samples came from the United States, Italy and Spain and covered acute and convalescent phases of COVID-19. A freely available public database, intended as a resource for researchers studying the immune response to SARS-CoV-2, is where the repertoires were released. Sample metadata almost always included a de-identified subject ID, COVID-19 status, age in years and sex. The samples were drawn from the first 160 participants of the ongoing ImmuneRACE study and from under 1,500 subjects provided by 6 global collaborators. Where available, HLA class I and class II types were obtained from metadata supplied by the sample provider rather than from assay-based typing. The dataset comprised deeply sampled blood TCRbeta repertoires from subjects exposed to, actively infected with, or recovered from COVID-19. The prospective study material was composed of cDNA or gDNA derived from T cells, B-cell-depleted T cells, or PBMCs. The full study reports these points: The amount of clinical and demographic metadata varied by source and participant and was provided uncurated.

The receptor was derived from a woman younger than 45 who had recovered from COVID-19. The sample was PBMCs or T cells enriched from blood (not recorded which). Rearrangement joined TRBV28 to TRBJ2-5; 7 junctional bases match TRBD1. The DNA is TGTGCCAGCAGTACCACCCTCACAGGGGACGGAATGGAGACCCAGTACTTC. Protein translation: CASSTTLTGDGMETQYF.